The 25 T cell receptor beta chains below were found in one sample sequenced in a study of human T cells and chemical hapten exposure. Described time point: patch test 2, 6 weeks after DPC sensitization. Stated treatment: therapeutic diphenylcyclopropenone sensitization with weekly scalp DPC. TCRdb reprocessed the RACE reads via MiXCR and lists one record per CDR3 protein. The sample records 35,000 to 45,000 distinct CDR3 sequences, just under 9% being singletons. The sequencing used whole blood, collected in connection with sensitization to the hapten diphenylcyclopropenone (DPC). The source is a woman aged 40 to 50 with alopecia areata. Some clones in this sample may be carry-over from other donors' samples.

At least ten counts were recorded for this clonotype. The V call is TRBV6-5, the J call TRBJ2-3; D unresolved. The CDR3 covers 13 residues. Per the germline V gene, CDR1 is MNHEY and CDR2 is SVGAGI. Trimming took 7 bases from V and 1 from J, leaving 9 bases between them. CDR3 in amino acids: CASKEGGTDTQYF. CDR3 nucleotide sequence: TGTGCCAGCAAGGAAGGCGGCACAGATACGCAGTATTTT.

This clonotype has ten or more counts. The V gene is TRBV20-1, the J gene TRBJ2-1; D possibly uses TRBD1 or TRBD2 (6 bases each). The CDR3 is 14 residues long. Looked up from germline, CDR1 is DFQATT and CDR2 is SNEGSKA (reference sequence). Trimming stripped 3 bases from V and 4 bases from J, with 13 bases between. In DNA form, the CDR3 reads TGCAGTGCTAGGAGCTGGAGGGGGTACAATGAGCAGTTCTTC. It encodes CSARSWRGYNEQFF.

This clonotype appeared a few times. This chain joins TRBV23-1 and TRBJ2-5; D could derive from TRBD1 or TRBD2 (5 bases each). TRBV23-1 is filed as an ORF, its function uncertain. V lost 6 bases, J lost 4 bases, and 12 bases lay in between. The CDR3 covers 13 residues. The CDR3 protein is CASSRGAGETQYF. DNA of the CDR3: TGCGCCAGCAGCCGAGGGGCTGGAGAGACCCAGTACTTC.

This clonotype appeared many times. The chain links TRBV4-3 to TRBJ2-3; 10 bases agree with TRBD2. The CDR3 consists of 15 residues. With V trimmed by 4 bases and J by 6 bases, 7 bases remained unmatched. The germline V gene encodes CDR1 LGHNA and CDR2 YSLEER. CDR3 nucleotides: TGCGCCAGCAGCCTCAGCGGGGGGGCCGACGATACGCAGTATTTT. This translates into CASSLSGGADDTQYF.

This clonotype was picked up a small number of times. The V call is TRBV6-4, the J call TRBJ2-2, with D hard to call. Between the trimmed V and J ends, which lost 2 bases and 6 bases, there was a span of 4 bases. Germline-derived CDR1 and CDR2 are MRHNA and SNTAGT. The CDR3 contains 12 residues. Here the CDR3 DNA reads TGTGCCAGCAGTGACGTCTCCGGGGAGCTGTTTTTT. Translating it yields CASSDVSGELFF.

The CDR3 loop reads CASSAGHTDTQYF. The CDR3 DNA reads TGTGCCAGCAGCGCGGGGCACACAGATACGCAGTATTTT. V gene TRBV25-1 combines with J gene TRBJ2-3, with a possible D match to TRBD2 (6 bases). The CDR3 totals 13 residues. The germline V gene encodes CDR1 MGHDK and CDR2 SYGVNS. V dropped 6 bases and J dropped 2 bases, with 9 bases sitting between them.

In this sample, this clonotype turned up many times. This chain uses TRBV5-1 with TRBJ2-5; D assignment may be TRBD1 or TRBD2 (5 bases each). Trimming removed 1 base from V and 0 bases from J, with 10 bases in between. The CDR3 runs 15 residues. CDR1 and CDR2 from the germline V gene are SGHRS and YFSETQ. The CDR3 DNA follows: TGCGCCAGCAGCTTGATCGGGACGTACCAAGAGACCCAGTACTTC. It specifies CASSLIGTYQETQYF.

For this clonotype: This may be a read error, as it is one base from a much larger clone. CDR3 bases: TGTGCCAGCAGCTTAGGACGGCCCTACGAGCAGTACTTC. Amino acids: CASSLGRPYEQYF. The gene calls are TRBV7-2 and TRBJ2-7; D is unclear. Germline CDR1 reads SGHTA; CDR2 reads FQGNSA. This CDR3 spans 13 amino acids. Trimming took 1 base from V and 2 from J, leaving 6 bases between them.

About this clonotype itself: Given the absence of the conserved phenylalanine or tryptophan at the CDR3 end, a read error is likely. The V and J genes are TRBV6-6 and TRBJ2-7; tentative D call: TRBD2 (5 bases). Looked up from germline, CDR1 is MNHNY and CDR2 is SVGAGI (reference sequence). This CDR3 spans 14 amino acids. V lost 7 bases and J lost 0, with 13 bases in between. CDR3 residues: CASTPKEVSYEQYI. The DNA for the CDR3 is TGTGCCAGCACCCCCAAGGAGGTCTCCTACGAGCAGTACATC.

This clonotype showed up many times. The chain employs TRBV7-2 and TRBJ1-3, with a tentative D call TRBD1 (5 bases). Trimming left V 6 bases short and J 2 bases short, with 20 bases between. In germline, CDR1 is SGHTA, CDR2 FQGNSA. This CDR3 has 17 amino acids. The CDR3 DNA follows: TGTGCCAGCAGTCGCAGTATGGGGCAGGGAGCTGGAAACACCATATATTTT. Translated, it gives CASSRSMGQGAGNTIYF.

The table lists this clonotype with many counts. The chain recombines TRBV28 with TRBJ1-5; D gene ambiguous. The CDR3 totals 13 residues. The V end lost 7 bases, the J end lost 9 bases, and 16 bases lay between the germline ends. Germline CDR1 and CDR2: MDHEN and SYDVKM. DNA for the CDR3: TGTGCCAGCATCACCCGTGGAGGGAGGCCCCAGCATTTT. It specifies CASITRGGRPQHF.

Many counts were recorded for this clonotype. The chain couples TRBV19 to TRBJ1-2, with D possibly matching TRBD1 (6 bases). CDR3 size: 15 residues. Trimming shortened V by 6 bases and J by 4 bases, and 18 bases separated the two germline ends. Germline-derived CDR1 and CDR2 are LNHDA and SQIVND (reference sequence). CDR3 in amino acids: CASRGDTRRVYGYTF. In DNA, the CDR3 is TGTGCCAGTAGGGGGGACACCAGACGAGTCTATGGCTACACCTTC. The full variable domain, completed using reference TRBV19 and TRBJ1-2, is DGGITQSPKYLFRKEGQNVTLSCEQNLNHDAMYWYRQDPGQGLRLIYYSQIVNDFQKGDIAEGYSVSREKKESFPLTVTSAQKNPTAFYLCASRGDTRRVYGYTFGSGTRLTVV.

Comments on this clonotype: A much larger clone differs from this one at a single base, so this may be a read error. The chain is built from TRBV2 and TRBJ1-5; D unresolved. The germline CDR1 and CDR2 sequences are SNHLY and FYNNEI. The CDR3 is 13 amino acids. In DNA, the CDR3 is TGTGTCAGCAGTGAAGGCAGGAACCAGCCCCAGCATTTT. Its translation is CVSSEGRNQPQHF.

The V gene is TRBV28, the J gene TRBJ1-5, with 8 bases matching TRBD1. Trimming cost V 2 bases and J 7 bases; bases outside gene matches: 4. Per germline, CDR1 MDHEN and CDR2 SYDVKM. CDR3 length equals 14 residues. The CDR3 loop reads CASSLQGAEQPQHF. In nucleotides, the CDR3 is TGTGCCAGCAGTTTACAGGGGGCAGAACAGCCCCAGCATTTT.

This clonotype occurred many times. V and J are TRBV2 and TRBJ1-5; 10 nucleotides align to TRBD1. Germline V lookup: CDR1 SNHLY, CDR2 FYNNEI. The CDR3 is made up of 18 amino acids. Trimming at V came to 5 bases and at J to 0 bases, leaving 10 bases not matched to a gene. The CDR3 sequence: CASSIRDRGLLSNQPQHF. The CDR3 region has the DNA TGTGCCAGCAGTATCCGGGACAGGGGCCTTCTTAGCAATCAGCCCCAGCATTTT.

Many counts were recorded for this clonotype. The chain has TRBV7-6 and TRBJ2-5; a weak D match, TRBD1 (6 bases). Germline-derived CDR1 and CDR2 are SGHVS and FNYEAQ. Trimming pared 2 bases from V and 0 bases from J, leaving 7 bases between. CDR3 length: 14 residues. The CDR3 sequence is CASSLRGNQETQYF. The CDR3 coding sequence is TGTGCCAGCAGCTTAAGGGGGAACCAAGAGACCCAGTACTTC.

This clonotype occurred many times. This chain uses TRBV6-4 with TRBJ2-3, with 8 bases fitting TRBD1. Germline V gene lookup returns CDR1 MRHNA and CDR2 SNTAGT. The length of the CDR3 is 15 residues. The V and J ends lost 4 bases and 4 bases, in that order; junction bases with no gene match: 7. The DNA for the CDR3 is TGTGCCAGCAGTGCGACTCAGGGGGCCCCAGATACGCAGTATTTT. Its translation: CASSATQGAPDTQYF.

A word on this clonotype: This CDR3 fails to terminate in the conserved phenylalanine or tryptophan, so it likely reflects a read error. The rearrangement uses TRBV20-1 and TRBJ1-3; TRBD1 might be the D (5 bases). V was cut by 1 base and J by 4 bases, with 11 bases left in between. This CDR3 region has 14 residues. CDR1 is DFQATT and CDR2 is SNEGSKA in the germline V gene (reference sequence). CDR3 in amino acids: CSARVPTDGNTIYL. CDR3 DNA sequence: TGCAGTGCTAGAGTTCCGACAGACGGAAACACCATATATCTT.

This clonotype was counted a few times. The V gene is TRBV6-5, the J gene TRBJ2-7, with D perhaps assigned TRBD1 or TRBD2 (6 bases each). The V end was cut by 2 bases, the J end by 4 bases, with 15 bases between. The CDR3 is made up of 15 amino acids. The V gene's germline CDR1 is MNHEY and CDR2 SVGAGI. This CDR3 reads CASSYMRDIVYEQYF. CDR3 bases: TGTGCCAGCAGTTACATGCGGGACATTGTTTACGAGCAGTACTTC.

This clonotype has more than one count but fewer than ten. This chain connects TRBV10-3 to TRBJ2-7; D possibly corresponds to TRBD2 (5 bases). This CDR3 is 15 amino acids long. Between the trimmed V and J ends, which lost 4 bases and 1 base, there was a span of 14 bases. Per the germline V gene, CDR1 is ENHRY and CDR2 is SYGVKD. The CDR3 DNA reads as TGTGCCATCAGTGGAACATCTTCGGGGTCCTACGAGCAGTACTTC. Residues: CAISGTSSGSYEQYF.

This rearrangement joins TRBV3-1 to TRBJ2-7, with 9 bases fitting TRBD2. The CDR3 length is 16 residues. J gave up 6 bases and V 2 bases, and 11 bases lay outside the gene matches. Germline V CDR1 and CDR2: LGHDT, YNNKEL (reference sequence). Written as DNA, the CDR3 is TGTGCCAGCAGCCAAATCCCTCCCAGCGGGGGGTTCGAGCAGTACTTC. Its translation is CASSQIPPSGGFEQYF.

This chain connects TRBV6-6 to TRBJ1-4; 7 bases are a match to TRBD1. Germline trimming cut 6 bases from V and 2 bases from J; bases unmatched to any gene: 6. Germline V CDR1 and CDR2: MNHNY, SVGAGI (reference sequence). This CDR3 is built from 15 residues. CDR3 loop: CASSLQGNTNEKLFF. CDR3 DNA sequence: TGTGCCAGCAGCTTACAGGGGAATACTAATGAAAAACTGTTTTTT.

At least ten counts were recorded for this clonotype. The rearrangement links TRBV5-6 to TRBJ2-6; no reliable D call. Trimming removed 3 bases at V and 4 bases at J, with 2 bases between. The germline CDR1 and CDR2 sequences are SGHDT and YYEEEE. This CDR3 is 12 amino acids long. Written as DNA, the CDR3 is TGTGCCAGCAGCTCCGGGGCCAACGTCCTGACTTTC. Residues: CASSSGANVLTF.

This clonotype has at least ten counts. The rearrangement links TRBV7-8 to TRBJ2-1, with 10 bases fitting TRBD2. V was clipped by 2 bases and J by 6 bases; unmatched bases: 4. This CDR3 is built from 15 residues. CDR1 and CDR2 (germline): SGHVS, FQNEAQ. Here the CDR3 DNA reads TGTGCCAGCAGCTTATTACTAGCGGGGAGCAATGAGCAGTTCTTC. It translates to CASSLLLAGSNEQFF.

This clonotype was counted many times. The CDR3 loop is CASSSYAGGSYEQYF. DNA of the CDR3: TGTGCCAGCAGCTCATACGCAGGGGGTTCCTACGAGCAGTACTTC. The genes are TRBV5-6 and TRBJ2-7; 7 nucleotides align to TRBD1. This CDR3 spans 15 amino acids. Trimming at V came to 3 bases and at J to 1 base, leaving 7 bases not matched to a gene. Germline-derived CDR1 and CDR2 are SGHDT and YYEEEE.